This T cell receptor (beta chain) was identified in a study of blood T cells in healthy people across ages. The CDR3 extends over 15 amino acids. Germline CDR1 and CDR2: MDHEN and SYDVKM. Trimming cost V 6 bases and J 3 bases, with 12 bases left between them. The authors ran a second PCR of about 7 to 12 cycles using a sample-barcoded 5' primer and a J-beta primer mix. TCRdb recomputed calls from the 5' RACE reads with MiXCR, one row per CDR3 protein. The sample consists of roughly 720,000 distinct CDR3 sequences, roughly 53% of them appearing once. The source is an elderly man in good health. The sequencing input was blood. The V gene is TRBV28, the J gene TRBJ2-6; D remains unclear. CDR3 bases: TGTGCCAGCAGGGTACGTGGGGTTGGGGCCAACGTCCTGACTTTC. This translates into CASRVRGVGANVLTF.